The TCR beta chain described here comes from a study of cytomegalovirus exposure and HLA in healthy donors. The PCR made use of 60 Vbeta and 13 Jbeta primers. Per the study methods: A later analysis tallied roughly 77 million unique TCR beta chains, 10 million to 12 million of them shared. This table comes from immunoSEQ multiplex PCR, and its TCRdb copy is limited to in-frame clones, with some not included. V and J calls and clone size are those listed in that table; D and trimming were worked out from the DNA. The table lists 30,000 to 35,000 clones. The study's findings and limits: A later look showed TCR association rates differing by HLA locus, highest for DRB1 and lowest for HLA-C.

The CDR3 spans 12 residues. Trimming removed 7 bases at V and 11 bases at J, with 17 bases between. The germline V gene encodes CDR1 SQVTM and CDR2 ANQGSEA. Details on this clone: Its specificity is unknown.

The chain carries TRBV29-1 and TRBJ1-4; possibly TRBD1 for D (6 bases). Sequencing input: PBMCs. This TCR was sampled from a woman between 40 and 50 years old in good health and CMV-seropositive. The CDR3 region has the DNA TGCAGCGCCTCAGGGGCCGAGGGGAAACTGTTTTTT. Translation gives CSASGAEGKLFF.